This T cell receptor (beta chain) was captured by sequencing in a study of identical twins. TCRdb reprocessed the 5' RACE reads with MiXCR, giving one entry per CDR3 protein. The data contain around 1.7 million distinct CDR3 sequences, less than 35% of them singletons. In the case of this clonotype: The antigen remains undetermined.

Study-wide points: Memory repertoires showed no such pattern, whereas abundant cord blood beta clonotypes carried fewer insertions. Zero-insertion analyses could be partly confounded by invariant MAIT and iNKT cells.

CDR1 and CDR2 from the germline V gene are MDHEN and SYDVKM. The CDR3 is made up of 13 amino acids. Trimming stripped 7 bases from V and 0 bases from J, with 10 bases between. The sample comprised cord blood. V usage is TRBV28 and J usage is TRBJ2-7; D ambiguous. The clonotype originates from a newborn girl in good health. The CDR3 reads CASIGSPSYEQYF. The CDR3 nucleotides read TGTGCCAGCATCGGCAGCCCCTCCTACGAGCAGTACTTC.